The rows below give T cell receptor beta chains drawn from one sample of a study of CD8 T cells in ankylosing spondylitis. TCRdb passed the 5' RACE reads through MiXCR, listing each CDR3 protein once. The sample records about 240,000 distinct CDR3 sequences, about 11% being singletons. Sequencing input: blood, either unsorted or a sorted T cell fraction (not recorded which). These receptors were collected from a male donor with ankylosing spondylitis or in good health (not recorded which). Both conserved end residues are trimmed from each CDR3. A D gene is named only where the DNA matches it firmly. Clone size is given for some rows only: seen once, a few or many times, or a class if the clone is expanded.

J | D | V | size | CDR3
TRBJ1-5 | TRBD1 | TRBV27 | NA | ASSLSAGTGNQPQH
TRBJ1-5 | NA | TRBV5-8 | NA | ASITGGRLNQPQH
TRBJ1-4 | NA | TRBV20-1 | many | SARDSSTPPLS
TRBJ2-3 | NA | TRBV7-6 | few | ASSLDIGSDTQY
TRBJ2-3 | NA | TRBV20-1 | many | SAPPSFTASTDTQY
TRBJ1-2 | NA | TRBV4-1 | few | ASRPFGTRANYGYT
TRBJ1-2 | TRBD1 | TRBV4-1 | NA | ASSQTTGGNGYT
TRBJ2-3 | TRBD2 | TRBV5-1 | many | ASSLAGADTQY
TRBJ2-7 | TRBD1 | TRBV29-1 | many | SGFTGGVDEQY
TRBJ1-1 | TRBD1 | TRBV5-1 | many | ASSLGGQEQPEAF
TRBJ2-3 | NA | TRBV11-2 | few | ASSLSRDTQY
TRBJ2-3 | TRBD1 | TRBV28 | many | ASSSTKGARSPDTQY
TRBJ2-7 | NA | TRBV28 | few | ASSLFRAQYEQY
TRBJ2-3 | TRBD2 | TRBV7-3 | NA | ASSLRAGPQDTQY
TRBJ2-1 | NA | TRBV9 | many | ASSVRGTYNEQF
TRBJ1-3 | NA | TRBV7-2 | NA | ASSLRTVGNTIY
TRBJ1-2 | NA | TRBV12-3/TRBV12-4 | many | ASSLQENYGYT
TRBJ2-7 | NA | TRBV12-3/TRBV12-4 | many | ASSFGLLYEQY
TRBJ2-3 | NA | TRBV18 | NA | ASSPRVSRTQY
TRBJ2-1 | NA | TRBV9 | many | ASSVFYNEQF
TRBJ2-1 | NA | TRBV29-1 | NA | SVEDLERGDYNEQF
TRBJ2-7 | NA | TRBV4-2 | many | ASSLGFAPRSSYEQY
TRBJ2-5 | NA | TRBV7-2 | few | ASSQQQGLQETQY
TRBJ1-1 | NA | TRBV5-1 | many | ASRLRGDTEAF
TRBJ2-3 | NA | TRBV5-5 | many | ASSFGWSDTQY
TRBJ2-1 | NA | TRBV5-1 | many | ASTINGAGSYNEQF
TRBJ2-5 | NA | TRBV5-5 | NA | ASSWDTGRDRQY
TRBJ1-1 | NA | TRBV20-1 | many | SAYLNTEAF
TRBJ1-1 | NA | TRBV29-1 | many | SVGGTNPGTEAF
TRBJ2-7 | TRBD2 | TRBV12-3/TRBV12-4 | many | ASRASGSNYEQY
TRBJ2-7 | NA | TRBV5-4 | NA | ASSLDGIYEQY
TRBJ1-2 | NA | TRBV7-2 | few | ASSLGKGPYGYT
TRBJ1-4 | TRBD1 | TRBV5-1 | NA | ASSLEGTATNEKLF
TRBJ1-3 | NA | TRBV20-1 | many | SARNAQDGNTIY
TRBJ2-5 | NA | TRBV20-1 | many | SAPQNNGQETQY
TRBJ2-1 | TRBD1 | TRBV5-1 | NA | ASRVGGQDPMREQF
TRBJ2-3 | NA | TRBV9 | many | ASSVGRGSTDTQY
TRBJ2-7 | NA | TRBV7-9 | few | ASSGVSVHEQY
TRBJ1-5 | TRBD1 | TRBV20-1 | many | SARAPDREQPQH
TRBJ2-1 | NA | TRBV19 | many | ASSKINQAEQF
TRBJ2-5 | NA | TRBV5-6 | few | ASSLVTGPQETQY
TRBJ2-5 | NA | TRBV7-2 | few | ASSLRSGVKETQY
TRBJ2-3 | TRBD2 | TRBV20-1 | many | SAGTSIGTDTQY
TRBJ2-5 | NA | TRBV6-5 | many | ASSYSVGQISETQY
TRBJ2-3 | NA | TRBV10-3 | many | AISGGGDSTDTQY
TRBJ2-7 | NA | TRBV27 | many | ASSLGAGNYEQY
TRBJ2-3 | TRBD1 | TRBV20-1 | many | SARVYRGYFDTDTQY
TRBJ1-4 | NA | TRBV15 | many | ATSFGGVAKLF
TRBJ1-1 | NA | TRBV20-1 | many | SASLWVEEWNTEAF
TRBJ2-1 | NA | TRBV29-1 | many | SVGTDSAYNEQF
TRBJ2-3 | NA | TRBV4-1 | many | ASSQDSPREITDTQY
TRBJ1-4 | NA | TRBV5-1 | few | ASSLSETTNEKLF